Shown below are 22 T cell receptor beta chains from a single sample sequenced in a study of blood T cell repertoires in COVID-19. Sequencing was performed with immunoSEQ multiplex PCR; in TCRdb, only in-frame clones are kept and a portion is missing. The sample has a few hundred thousand clones, 88% seen once. Sequenced sample: PBMCs or T cells enriched from blood (not recorded which). The receptor source for this set is a young woman who had recovered from COVID-19.

The table lists this clone with a count of one. The CDR3 is CASSEASDAGTF. The DNA of the CDR3 is TGTGCCAGCAGTGAAGCGTCCGACGCAGGGACCTTC. V usage is TRBV6-1 and J usage is TRBJ1-2; TRBD1 is a possible D gene (5 bases). Germline V gene sequence: CDR1 MNHNS, CDR2 SASEGT. V lost 0 bases to trimming and J lost 14 bases, with 13 bases between them. The CDR3 contains 12 residues.

This clone was recorded once. The V gene is TRBV15, the J gene TRBJ1-1; D is undetermined. The CDR3 totals 13 residues. Looked up from germline, CDR1 is LNHNV and CDR2 is YYDKDF (reference sequence). Trimming cost V 4 bases and J 5 bases, with 11 bases left between them. CDR3 amino acids: CATSMTRGTEAFF. CDR3 nucleotide sequence: TGTGCCACCAGCATGACCCGGGGTACTGAAGCTTTCTTT.

The chain links TRBV5-1 to TRBJ1-1; 9 bases match TRBD1. V shed 4 bases, J shed 2 bases, and the junction held 3 bases outside the gene matches. The CDR3 length is 14 residues. Germline loops: CDR1 SGHRS, CDR2 YFSETQ. CDR3 nucleotide sequence: TGCGCCAGCAGCGTGGGACAGGGCAACACTGAAGCTTTCTTT. It yields the protein CASSVGQGNTEAFF.

V and J are TRBV2 and TRBJ1-5; D is uncertain. Looked up from germline, CDR1 is SNHLY and CDR2 is FYNNEI. Trimming stripped 5 bases from V and 0 bases from J, with 5 bases between. This CDR3 is built from 13 residues. CDR3 sequence: CASSPGSNQPQHF. The CDR3 DNA reads as TGTGCCAGCAGTCCCGGTAGCAATCAGCCCCAGCATTTT.

This rearrangement joins TRBV28 to TRBJ2-7; 10 nucleotides agree with TRBD1. This CDR3 region has 14 residues. CDR1 is MDHEN and CDR2 is SYDVKM in the germline V gene. Losses at the gene ends were 5 bases for V and 3 bases for J; bases not matched to a gene: 4. The CDR3 DNA reads as TGTGCCAGCAGTCCCCGGACAGGGGGCTACGAGCAGTACTTC. This translates into CASSPRTGGYEQYF.

The CDR3 sequence: CASEGEGGQGKRSDYGYTF. For the CDR3, the DNA is TGCGCCAGCGAAGGGGAGGGGGGACAGGGAAAGAGATCTGACTATGGCTACACCTTC. The rearrangement links TRBV10-1 to TRBJ1-2; 9 positions match TRBD1. The CDR3 sequence is 19 residues long. Germline CDR1 and CDR2: WNHNN and SYGVQD (reference sequence). V shed 8 bases and J 3 bases; nucleotides not matched to a gene: 22.

The V call is TRBV4-1, the J call TRBJ1-1; the D gene is possibly TRBD1 (5 bases). This CDR3 is 14 amino acids long. Trimming pared 1 base from V and 1 base from J, leaving 7 bases between. The germline V gene encodes CDR1 MGHRA and CDR2 YSYEKL. This CDR3 is CASSQGGGNTEAFF. The DNA of the CDR3 is TGCGCCAGCAGCCAAGGCGGGGGGAACACTGAAGCTTTCTTT.

In nucleotides, the CDR3 is TGTGCCAGCAGCTTATCAGTGGAGGCTGGTCAGCCCCAGCATTTT. Translating gives CASSLSVEAGQPQHF. The V gene is TRBV7-9, the J gene TRBJ1-5; D not resolved. This CDR3 is built from 15 residues. Germline V gene data show CDR1 as SEHNR and CDR2 as FQNEAQ (reference sequence). Trimming pared 2 bases from V and 6 bases from J, leaving 14 bases between.

The chain recombines TRBV5-1 with TRBJ1-1, with D unclear. The CDR3 is made up of 13 amino acids. Germline assignment: CDR1 SGHRS and CDR2 YFSETQ. Trimming removed 7 bases from V and 0 bases from J, with 10 bases in between. The chain's CDR3 is CASVGVMNTEAFF. The CDR3 coding sequence is TGCGCCAGCGTCGGGGTCATGAACACTGAAGCTTTCTTT.

V and J are TRBV10-3 and TRBJ1-6, with D hard to call. V lost 7 bases, J lost 9 bases, and 16 bases lay in between. The CDR3 consists of 14 residues. Germline V gene sequence: CDR1 ENHRY, CDR2 SYGVKD. The CDR3 here is CAINSAGYGSPLHF. The CDR3 bases are TGTGCCATCAATAGCGCGGGGTATGGTTCACCCCTCCACTTT.

The chain joins TRBV27 to TRBJ1-1; 9 nucleotides line up with TRBD1. The length of the CDR3 is 14 residues. V dropped 6 bases and J dropped 4; count of bases not matched to a gene: 6. Per the germline V gene, CDR1 is MNHEY and CDR2 is SMNVEV (reference sequence). CDR3 DNA sequence: TGTGCCAGCAGGGACTGGACAGGGGTCACTGAAGCTTTCTTT. Encoded protein: CASRDWTGVTEAFF.

The V gene is TRBV5-1, the J gene TRBJ1-1; the D gene is possibly TRBD1 (5 bases). V dropped 2 bases and J dropped 4 bases, with 6 bases sitting between them. The CDR3 consists of 12 residues. The germline gives CDR1 SGHRS, CDR2 YFSETQ. DNA for the CDR3: TGCGCCAGCAGCTTTCAGGGCACTGAAGCTTTCTTT. It is translated as CASSFQGTEAFF.

CDR3 nucleotides: TGTGCCAGCAGCTTAGGGTTAAGGGCGGGGGGCTCCTACGAGCAGTACTTC. Translating it yields CASSLGLRAGGSYEQYF. This sequence joins TRBV7-8 and TRBJ2-7; 8 positions match TRBD2. The germline CDR1 and CDR2 sequences are SGHVS and FQNEAQ. V trimming: 1 base; J trimming: 0 bases; junction bases outside the gene matches: 8. The CDR3 spans 17 residues. The full variable domain, its missing parts supplied by reference TRBV7-8 and TRBJ2-7, is GAGVSQSPRYKVAKRGQDVALRCDPISGHVSLFWYQQALGQGPEFLTYFQNEAQLDKSGLPSDRFFAERPEGSVSTLKIQRTQQEDSAVYLCASSLGLRAGGSYEQYFGPGTRLTVT.

This chain uses TRBV4-1 with TRBJ2-1; D is possibly TRBD2 (5 bases). Germline CDR1 reads MGHRA; CDR2 reads YSYEKL. The CDR3 is 17 amino acids. The germline V and J ends were trimmed by 0 bases and 0 bases, with 12 bases remaining between them. CDR3: CASSQEDEGSSYNEQFF. CDR3 nucleotides: TGCGCCAGCAGCCAAGAGGATGAGGGCAGCTCCTACAATGAGCAGTTCTTC.

V gene TRBV30 combines with J gene TRBJ1-2, with D maybe TRBD1 (5 bases). This CDR3 spans 13 amino acids. Trimming took off 5 bases at V and 2 bases at J, with 12 bases between the two ends. Germline V gene sequence: CDR1 GTSNPN, CDR2 SVGIG (reference sequence). As DNA, the CDR3 is TGTGCCTGGTCTCTGGGGCCCAACTATGGCTACACCTTC. Amino acids: CAWSLGPNYGYTF.

The CDR3 bases are TGTGCCTGGAGCATCGGACAGGGTCAAGAGCAGTACTTC. Translating gives CAWSIGQGQEQYF. The chain joins TRBV30 to TRBJ2-7, with TRBD1 matching over 8 bases. V trimming: 3 bases; J trimming: 7 bases; junction bases outside the gene matches: 8. CDR1 and CDR2 (germline): GTSNPN, SVGIG (reference sequence). The CDR3 sequence is 13 residues long.

The V and J genes are TRBV27 and TRBJ1-2; 10 nucleotides match TRBD1. The V gene end was trimmed by 2 bases and the J gene end by 7 bases; junction bases not matched to a gene: 4. Germline values: CDR1 MNHEY, CDR2 SMNVEV (reference sequence). The CDR3 loop spans 14 amino acids. CDR3 sequence (DNA): TGTGCCAGCAGTTTAATGGGGACAGGGGTTGGCTACACCTTC. Translated, it gives CASSLMGTGVGYTF.

The J gene is TRBJ2-1, the V gene TRBV19; 13 nucleotides match TRBD2. J was trimmed by 8 bases and V by 1 base; bases with no gene match: 5. The CDR3 loop spans 16 amino acids. Germline CDR1 and CDR2: LNHDA and SQIVND (reference sequence). The DNA for the CDR3 is TGTGCCAGTAGTATAGGGGGACTAGCGGGGTTTGATGAGCAGTTCTTC. Residues: CASSIGGLAGFDEQFF.

V is TRBV7-9 and J is TRBJ1-4; maybe TRBD1 (6 bases). Trimming pared 5 bases from V and 6 bases from J, leaving 13 bases between. Germline lookup yields CDR1 SEHNR and CDR2 FQNEAQ (reference sequence). This CDR3 region has 14 residues. CDR3 nucleotides: TGTGCCAGCAGCCACCGGGACACGGATGAAAAACTGTTTTTT. It specifies CASSHRDTDEKLFF.

V gene TRBV12-3 or TRBV12-4 combines with J gene TRBJ1-1; D uncertain. This CDR3 contains 12 residues. The germline V and J ends were trimmed by 2 bases and 4 bases, with 5 bases remaining between them. In nucleotides, the CDR3 is TGTGCCAGCAGTTTATGGAGCACTGAAGCTTTCTTT. It specifies CASSLWSTEAFF.

The chain combines TRBV10-1 with TRBJ2-3, with a weak D call TRBD2 (6 bases). Trimming cost V 4 bases and J 8 bases, with 10 bases left between them. CDR1 is WNHNN and CDR2 is SYGVQD in the germline V gene (reference sequence). This CDR3 has 12 amino acids. CDR3 protein: CASSGKGGTQYF. CDR3 in DNA: TGCGCCAGCAGTGGAAAGGGAGGTACGCAGTATTTT.

This chain connects TRBV7-2 to TRBJ1-1, with D possibly TRBD1 on 6 matching bases. Trimming removed 5 bases at V and 4 bases at J, with 14 bases between. The CDR3 consists of 14 residues. Germline lookup yields CDR1 SGHTA and CDR2 FQGNSA. The DNA for the CDR3 is TGTGCCAGCAGCGAATGGGGGCAGGGCACTGAAGCTTTCTTT. It is translated as CASSEWGQGTEAFF.